A selection of T cell receptor beta chains follows, all from one sample in a study of T cell responses to AZD1222 COVID-19 vaccine. Generated by immunoSEQ multiplex PCR, the TCRdb table keeps only in-frame clones and is missing some. The table has roughly 270,000 clones, around 93% seen once. This specimen consisted of peripheral blood, obtained 28 days after the second AZD1222 dose. The receptors stem from an adult who received the AZD1222 COVID-19 vaccine. The CDR3 runs from the conserved cysteine through the conserved F or W. D genes are given only for firm matches. Clone size is given for some rows only: seen once, a few or many times, or a class if the clone is expanded.

v_call	j_call	clone_size	d_call	cdr3_aa	cdr3_nt
TRBV7-8	TRBJ2-7	-	TRBD1	CASSLGTGTYEQYF	TGTGCCAGCAGCTTAGGGACAGGAACCTACGAGCAGTACTTC
TRBV18	TRBJ1-2	-	-	CASSAGTQTGYTF	TGTGCCAGCTCCGCCGGGACCCAGACCGGCTACACCTTC
TRBV2	TRBJ1-5	-	TRBD1	CASSLGQGMGQPQHF	TGTGCCAGCAGTTTGGGACAGGGGATGGGTCAGCCCCAGCATTTT
TRBV3-1/TRBV3-2	TRBJ2-3	-	TRBD2	CASSQGTSGGFTDTQYF	TGTGCCAGCAGCCAAGGGACTAGCGGGGGGTTCACAGATACGCAGTATTTT
TRBV4-1	TRBJ2-2	-	-	CASSQGVRTGELFF	TGCGCCAGCAGCCAAGGGGTGAGGACCGGGGAGCTGTTTTTT
TRBV7-9	TRBJ1-6	-	-	CASSTSGTESPLHF	TGTGCCAGCAGCACCTCCGGGACGGAATCACCCCTCCACTTT
TRBV5-4	TRBJ1-5	-	-	CASSPRTPGNQPQHF	TGTGCCAGCAGCCCAAGGACGCCCGGCAATCAGCCCCAGCATTTT
TRBV18	TRBJ2-2	-	TRBD1	CASSLNRGAIPGELFF	TGTGCCAGCTCACTCAACAGGGGGGCGATTCCCGGGGAGCTGTTTTTT
TRBV5-1	TRBJ2-3	-	-	CASSLEGPSTDTQYF	TGCGCCAGCAGCTTGGAGGGTCCTAGCACAGATACGCAGTATTTT
TRBV19	TRBJ1-5	-	-	CASKGRSSNQPQHF	TGTGCCAGTAAGGGCAGAAGTAGCAATCAGCCCCAGCATTTT
TRBV11-2	TRBJ2-7	-	TRBD2	CASSFGGTYEQYF	TGTGCCAGCAGCTTCGGGGGGACCTACGAGCAGTACTTC
TRBV15	TRBJ2-3	-	-	CATRRGRGRLTDTQYF	TGTGCCACCAGGAGAGGCCGGGGGCGGTTGACAGATACGCAGTATTTT
TRBV23-1	TRBJ2-7	once	TRBD1	CASSQPPGGRTYEQYF	TGCGCCAGCAGTCAACCCCCAGGGGGTCGGACCTACGAGCAGTACTTC